This TCR beta chain was profiled in a study of T cells in Graves' hyperthyroidism and ophthalmopathy. General study findings and limits: Model-based prediction identified ophthalmopathy a median around seven months prior to its onset. Peripheral blood also featured most of the thyroid clonotypes expanded above 0.001.

Amplification of TCR beta CDR3 regions used RNA as the template. RT-PCR in the first round (using the HTBI primer set) targeted the TCR CDR3. One entry per CDR3 protein, called by TCRdb with MiXCR from the multiplex PCR reads. Of a few hundred thousand distinct CDR3 sequences in the sample, around a sixth were seen once. Thyroid ultrasound and orbital computed tomography, with clinical symptoms and serum thyroxine and TRAb, informed diagnoses. At first hyperthyroidism diagnosis, before any ophthalmopathy symptoms, the blood sample was collected. A few counts support this clonotype. Its cognate antigen is unknown. The sample consisted of blood. The sequence was obtained from a woman aged 18-29 years with Graves' hyperthyroidism that later progressed to Graves' ophthalmopathy.

In DNA, the CDR3 is TGTGCTAGTGGTTTGGAGACAGGGAACATCTACAATGAGCAGTTCTTC. Its protein is CASGLETGNIYNEQFF. The rearrangement links TRBV12-5 to TRBJ2-1; 7 nucleotides match TRBD1. V shed 1 base, J shed 3 bases, and the junction held 6 bases outside the gene matches. The CDR3 contains 16 residues. Germline-derived CDR1 and CDR2 are LGHNT and FRNRAP.